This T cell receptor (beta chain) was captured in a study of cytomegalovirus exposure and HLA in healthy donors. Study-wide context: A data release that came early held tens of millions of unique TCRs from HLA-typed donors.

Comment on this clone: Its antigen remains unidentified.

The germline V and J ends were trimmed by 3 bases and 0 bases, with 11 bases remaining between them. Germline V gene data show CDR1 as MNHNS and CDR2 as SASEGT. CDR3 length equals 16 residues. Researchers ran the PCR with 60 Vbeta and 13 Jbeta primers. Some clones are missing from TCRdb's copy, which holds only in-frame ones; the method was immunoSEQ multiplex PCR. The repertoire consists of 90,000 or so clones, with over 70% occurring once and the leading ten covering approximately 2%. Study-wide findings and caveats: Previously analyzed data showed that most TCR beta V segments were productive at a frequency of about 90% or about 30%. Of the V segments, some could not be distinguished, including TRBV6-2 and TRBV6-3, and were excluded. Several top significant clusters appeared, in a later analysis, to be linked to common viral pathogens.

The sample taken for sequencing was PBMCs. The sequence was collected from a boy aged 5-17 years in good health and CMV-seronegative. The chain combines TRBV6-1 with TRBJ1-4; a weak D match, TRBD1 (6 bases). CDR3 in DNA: TGTGCCAGCAGTGACCAGACAGGATCAACTAATGAAAAACTGTTTTTT. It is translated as CASSDQTGSTNEKLFF.